The rows below give T cell receptor beta chains drawn from one sample of a study of T cells after yellow fever vaccination. TCRdb re-called the 5' RACE reads with MiXCR, one entry per CDR3 protein. The sample records 250,000 to 300,000 distinct CDR3 sequences, under 9% being singletons. The material sequenced was CD4+ T cells sorted from PBMCs, taken 5 days after the yellow fever booster vaccination. The receptors stem from a man between 18 and 29 years old who received the YFV17D yellow fever vaccine. CDR3s include the opening cysteine and the closing phenylalanine or tryptophan. Each record gives: J gene, clone size, V gene, D gene, CDR3 protein, CDR3 DNA. The D gene is left open where the match is weak. Size values are once, few and many counts, or a class for expanded clones, and some rows have none.

j_gene: TRBJ2-3; abundance: -; v_gene: TRBV18; d_gene: -; CDR3aa: CASSPLAIGDTQYF; CDR3nt: TGTGCCAGCTCACCCTTAGCAATCGGAGATACGCAGTATTTT
j_gene: TRBJ2-7; abundance: -; v_gene: TRBV3-1; d_gene: TRBD1; CDR3aa: CASSPRTGGGEQYF; CDR3nt: TGTGCCAGCAGCCCACGAACAGGGGGCGGTGAGCAGTACTTC
j_gene: TRBJ1-2; abundance: many; v_gene: TRBV5-1; d_gene: TRBD1; CDR3aa: CASSLEVTGDGYTF; CDR3nt: TGCGCCAGCAGCTTGGAAGTGACAGGGGATGGCTACACCTTC
j_gene: TRBJ2-7; abundance: few; v_gene: TRBV3-1; d_gene: -; CDR3aa: CASSHLARAYEQYF; CDR3nt: TGTGCCAGCAGCCACTTGGCGCGGGCCTACGAGCAGTACTTC
j_gene: TRBJ2-5; abundance: -; v_gene: TRBV12-3/TRBV12-4; d_gene: -; CDR3aa: CASSRDSNQETQYF; CDR3nt: TGTGCCAGCAGCCGAGACAGCAACCAAGAGACCCAGTACTTC
j_gene: TRBJ2-2; abundance: few; v_gene: TRBV11-3; d_gene: -; CDR3aa: CASSLGSWLAGELFF; CDR3nt: TGTGCCAGCAGCTTAGGTTCGTGGTTGGCCGGGGAGCTGTTTTTT
j_gene: TRBJ1-5; abundance: -; v_gene: TRBV20-1; d_gene: -; CDR3aa: CSAIMTGMSQPQHF; CDR3nt: TGCAGTGCTATAATGACTGGGATGTCTCAGCCCCAGCATTTT
j_gene: TRBJ2-2; abundance: -; v_gene: TRBV5-1; d_gene: -; CDR3aa: CASSLVAHPGLFF; CDR3nt: TGCGCCAGCAGCTTGGTAGCCCACCCAGGGCTGTTTTTT
j_gene: TRBJ1-2; abundance: -; v_gene: TRBV7-6; d_gene: -; CDR3aa: CASSLRFGDTRYGYTF; CDR3nt: TGTGCCAGCAGCTTAAGGTTCGGTGATACTCGATATGGCTACACCTTC
j_gene: TRBJ2-1; abundance: many; v_gene: TRBV4-3; d_gene: -; CDR3aa: CASSQGGIPYNEQFF; CDR3nt: TGCGCCAGCAGCCAAGGCGGGATCCCCTACAATGAGCAGTTCTTC
j_gene: TRBJ1-1; abundance: -; v_gene: TRBV29-1; d_gene: -; CDR3aa: CSVESEAFF; CDR3nt: TGCAGCGTTGAATCTGAAGCTTTCTTT
j_gene: TRBJ2-5; abundance: few; v_gene: TRBV10-1; d_gene: -; CDR3aa: CASSAGDTQYF; CDR3nt: TGCGCCAGCAGCGCCGGGGATACCCAGTACTTC
j_gene: TRBJ2-3; abundance: many; v_gene: TRBV4-3; d_gene: TRBD1; CDR3aa: CASSQEFTGVADTQYF; CDR3nt: TGCGCCAGCAGCCAAGAATTCACAGGGGTTGCAGATACGCAGTATTTT
j_gene: TRBJ2-5; abundance: -; v_gene: TRBV15; d_gene: -; CDR3aa: CATSRDGGRRAETQYF; CDR3nt: TGTGCCACCAGCAGAGATGGCGGCCGTCGGGCGGAGACCCAGTACTTC
j_gene: TRBJ2-2; abundance: -; v_gene: TRBV9; d_gene: TRBD1; CDR3aa: CASSVGQGADTGELFF; CDR3nt: TGTGCCAGCAGCGTAGGGCAGGGGGCTGACACCGGGGAGCTGTTTTTT
j_gene: TRBJ1-1; abundance: -; v_gene: TRBV20-1; d_gene: -; CDR3aa: CSARDLGKNTEAFF; CDR3nt: TGCAGTGCTAGAGATCTAGGGAAGAACACTGAAGCTTTCTTT
j_gene: TRBJ2-7; abundance: -; v_gene: TRBV18; d_gene: -; CDR3aa: CASSPGQEYEQYF; CDR3nt: TGTGCCAGCTCCCCGGGACAAGAATACGAGCAGTACTTC
j_gene: TRBJ2-1; abundance: -; v_gene: TRBV12-3/TRBV12-4; d_gene: TRBD1; CDR3aa: CASRSDRVFF; CDR3nt: TGTGCCAGCAGATCGGACAGGGTGTTCTTC
j_gene: TRBJ2-2; abundance: -; v_gene: TRBV4-2; d_gene: TRBD2; CDR3aa: CASSPTSGGSTTGELFF; CDR3nt: TGTGCCAGCAGCCCGACTAGCGGGGGCTCGACCACCGGGGAGCTGTTTTTT
j_gene: TRBJ2-3; abundance: many; v_gene: TRBV20-1; d_gene: -; CDR3aa: CSASAGASDTQYF; CDR3nt: TGCAGTGCTAGCGCGGGGGCGTCAGATACGCAGTATTTT
j_gene: TRBJ1-2; abundance: few; v_gene: TRBV29-1; d_gene: TRBD1; CDR3aa: CSVPGQGLRGYTF; CDR3nt: TGCAGCGTCCCGGGACAGGGGTTGCGTGGCTACACCTTC
j_gene: TRBJ2-1; abundance: -; v_gene: TRBV6-5; d_gene: TRBD2; CDR3aa: CASSNLAGAGYNEQFF; CDR3nt: TGTGCCAGCAGTAACCTAGCGGGGGCGGGTTACAATGAGCAGTTCTTC
j_gene: TRBJ2-7; abundance: -; v_gene: TRBV9; d_gene: -; CDR3aa: CASSVSGTTYEQYF; CDR3nt: TGTGCCAGCAGCGTCAGCGGAACGACCTACGAGCAGTACTTC
j_gene: TRBJ1-2; abundance: few; v_gene: TRBV28; d_gene: -; CDR3aa: CASSSQGGGYTF; CDR3nt: TGTGCCAGCAGTTCCCAGGGCGGCGGCTACACCTTC
j_gene: TRBJ2-7; abundance: few; v_gene: TRBV7-2; d_gene: -; CDR3aa: CASSLDGGVRGEQYF; CDR3nt: TGTGCCAGCAGCTTAGACGGGGGTGTGAGGGGCGAGCAGTACTTC
j_gene: TRBJ2-7; abundance: many; v_gene: TRBV18; d_gene: -; CDR3aa: CASSPLGAEQYF; CDR3nt: TGTGCCAGCTCCCCGCTCGGGGCAGAGCAGTACTTC
j_gene: TRBJ2-5; abundance: many; v_gene: TRBV12-3/TRBV12-4; d_gene: TRBD1; CDR3aa: CASNRQGTQETQYF; CDR3nt: TGTGCCAGCAACCGACAGGGGACCCAAGAGACCCAGTACTTC
j_gene: TRBJ1-3; abundance: -; v_gene: TRBV6-5; d_gene: TRBD1; CDR3aa: CATFSGGAGNTIYF; CDR3nt: TGTGCCACCTTTTCAGGGGGCGCAGGAAACACCATATATTTT
j_gene: TRBJ1-6; abundance: -; v_gene: TRBV6-5; d_gene: TRBD1; CDR3aa: CASSPDRINSPLHF; CDR3nt: TGTGCCAGCAGTCCGGACAGGATAAATTCACCCCTCCACTTT
j_gene: TRBJ2-7; abundance: -; v_gene: TRBV11-1; d_gene: -; CDR3aa: CASSRAISYEQYF; CDR3nt: TGTGCCAGCAGTCGGGCGATCTCCTACGAGCAGTACTTC
j_gene: TRBJ2-7; abundance: -; v_gene: TRBV5-1; d_gene: -; CDR3aa: CASRPGTRYEQYF; CDR3nt: TGCGCCAGCCGCCCAGGGACCCGCTACGAGCAGTACTTC
j_gene: TRBJ2-5; abundance: -; v_gene: TRBV5-1; d_gene: -; CDR3aa: CASSLGTVRETQYF; CDR3nt: TGCGCCAGCAGCCTAGGAACAGTTAGAGAGACCCAGTACTTC
j_gene: TRBJ2-2; abundance: many; v_gene: TRBV5-1; d_gene: -; CDR3aa: CASSLTRQTGELFF; CDR3nt: TGCGCCAGCAGCTTGACCCGCCAGACCGGGGAGCTGTTTTTT
j_gene: TRBJ1-1; abundance: -; v_gene: TRBV6-5; d_gene: TRBD1; CDR3aa: CASRLQGAGTEAFF; CDR3nt: TGTGCCAGCAGATTACAGGGGGCCGGAACTGAAGCTTTCTTT
j_gene: TRBJ2-1; abundance: -; v_gene: TRBV2; d_gene: TRBD2; CDR3aa: CASSKDTVWTSGGVAEQFF; CDR3nt: TGTGCCAGCAGTAAAGATACAGTGTGGACTAGCGGGGGGGTGGCTGAGCAGTTCTTC
j_gene: TRBJ1-2; abundance: few; v_gene: TRBV25-1; d_gene: TRBD1; CDR3aa: CASSARTGGAYGYTF; CDR3nt: TGTGCCAGCAGTGCACGGACAGGGGGCGCCTATGGCTACACCTTC
j_gene: TRBJ2-1; abundance: -; v_gene: TRBV5-1; d_gene: -; CDR3aa: CASSSSGTGNEQFF; CDR3nt: TGCGCCAGCAGCTCTTCAGGTACGGGGAATGAGCAGTTCTTC
j_gene: TRBJ2-7; abundance: many; v_gene: TRBV4-3; d_gene: -; CDR3aa: CASSQELAQQEQYF; CDR3nt: TGCGCCAGCAGCCAAGAATTGGCCCAACAGGAGCAGTACTTC
j_gene: TRBJ1-1; abundance: many; v_gene: TRBV11-2; d_gene: TRBD1; CDR3aa: CASSLVPRTGVTEAFF; CDR3nt: TGTGCCAGCAGCTTAGTCCCCCGGACAGGTGTGACTGAAGCTTTCTTT
j_gene: TRBJ2-3; abundance: -; v_gene: TRBV6-6; d_gene: -; CDR3aa: CASIPGGTDTQYF; CDR3nt: TGTGCCAGCATCCCAGGGGGCACAGATACGCAGTATTTT
j_gene: TRBJ2-5; abundance: -; v_gene: TRBV4-2; d_gene: TRBD1; CDR3aa: CASSQASGQQETQYF; CDR3nt: TGTGCCAGCAGCCAAGCCTCGGGACAGCAAGAGACCCAGTACTTC
j_gene: TRBJ1-4; abundance: few; v_gene: TRBV3-1; d_gene: -; CDR3aa: CASSQESRGGEKLFF; CDR3nt: TGTGCCAGCAGCCAAGAAAGCAGGGGCGGGGAAAAACTGTTTTTT
j_gene: TRBJ2-1; abundance: few; v_gene: TRBV5-6; d_gene: -; CDR3aa: CASSWGWSEQFF; CDR3nt: TGTGCCAGCAGCTGGGGGTGGAGTGAGCAGTTCTTC
j_gene: TRBJ2-2; abundance: -; v_gene: TRBV7-2; d_gene: TRBD2; CDR3aa: CASSLVGGARTGELFF; CDR3nt: TGTGCCAGCAGCTTAGTGGGAGGGGCGAGGACCGGGGAGCTGTTTTTT
j_gene: TRBJ2-3; abundance: few; v_gene: TRBV7-2; d_gene: TRBD2; CDR3aa: CASSPRLAGVDTQYF; CDR3nt: TGTGCCAGCAGCCCTCGACTAGCGGGGGTCGATACGCAGTATTTT
j_gene: TRBJ2-2; abundance: -; v_gene: TRBV6-5; d_gene: -; CDR3aa: CASSRRPNTGELFF; CDR3nt: TGTGCCAGCAGTAGACGACCCAACACCGGGGAGCTGTTTTTT
j_gene: TRBJ2-3; abundance: few; v_gene: TRBV4-1; d_gene: TRBD2; CDR3aa: CASSQDSERGDTDTQYF; CDR3nt: TGCGCCAGCAGCCAAGATAGTGAGCGGGGGGACACAGATACGCAGTATTTT
j_gene: TRBJ2-1; abundance: -; v_gene: TRBV6-5; d_gene: -; CDR3aa: CASSYSGFYNEQFF; CDR3nt: TGTGCCAGCAGTTACTCGGGGTTTTACAATGAGCAGTTCTTC
j_gene: TRBJ2-4; abundance: -; v_gene: TRBV6-6; d_gene: -; CDR3aa: CASSYSGDPLQNIQYF; CDR3nt: TGTGCCAGCAGTTACTCTGGGGATCCCTTACAAAACATTCAGTACTTC
j_gene: TRBJ2-3; abundance: -; v_gene: TRBV18; d_gene: -; CDR3aa: CASSPPKGGTDTQYF; CDR3nt: TGTGCCAGCTCACCACCAAAAGGAGGTACAGATACGCAGTATTTT
j_gene: TRBJ2-7; abundance: -; v_gene: TRBV9; d_gene: -; CDR3aa: CSSSVDSRAYEQYF; CDR3nt: TGTTCCAGCAGCGTAGATTCCAGGGCCTACGAGCAGTACTTC
j_gene: TRBJ1-1; abundance: few; v_gene: TRBV28; d_gene: TRBD1; CDR3aa: CASSWTGQITEAFF; CDR3nt: TGTGCCAGCAGTTGGACAGGGCAGATCACTGAAGCTTTCTTT
j_gene: TRBJ2-3; abundance: -; v_gene: TRBV9; d_gene: -; CDR3aa: CASSVGTVPSTDTQYF; CDR3nt: TGTGCCAGCAGCGTTGGGACTGTCCCTAGCACAGATACGCAGTATTTT